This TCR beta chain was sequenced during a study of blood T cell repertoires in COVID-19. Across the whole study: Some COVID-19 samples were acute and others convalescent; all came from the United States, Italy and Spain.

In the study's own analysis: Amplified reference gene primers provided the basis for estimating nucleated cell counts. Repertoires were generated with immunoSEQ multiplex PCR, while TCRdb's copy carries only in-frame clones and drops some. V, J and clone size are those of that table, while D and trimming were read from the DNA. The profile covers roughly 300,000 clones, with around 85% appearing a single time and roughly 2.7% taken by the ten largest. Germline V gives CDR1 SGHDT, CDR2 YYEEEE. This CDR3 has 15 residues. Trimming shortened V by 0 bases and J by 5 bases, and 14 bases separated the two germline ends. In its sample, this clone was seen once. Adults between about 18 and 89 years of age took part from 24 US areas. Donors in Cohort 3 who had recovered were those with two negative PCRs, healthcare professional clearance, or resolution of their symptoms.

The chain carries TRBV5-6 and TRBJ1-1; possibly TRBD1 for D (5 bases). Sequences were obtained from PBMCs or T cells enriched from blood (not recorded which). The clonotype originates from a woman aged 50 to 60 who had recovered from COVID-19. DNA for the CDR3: TGTGCCAGCAGCTTGGGTTCGGGGGGTTGGACTGAAGCTTTCTTT. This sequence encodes CASSLGSGGWTEAFF.